The T cell receptor beta chain under discussion was sequenced for a study of glioma-infiltrating T cells after dendritic cell vaccination. This table comes from immunoSEQ multiplex PCR, and its TCRdb copy is limited to in-frame clones, with some not included. Altogether approximately 91,000 clones are present, around four fifths being singletons, with the ten largest covering roughly 2.1%. Specified time point: after dendritic cell vaccination, including at tumor progression/relapse. CDR3 length equals 14 residues. V shed 5 bases, J shed 2 bases, and the junction held 3 bases outside the gene matches. Per germline, CDR1 MNHEY and CDR2 SVGAGI.

This chain links TRBV6-5 with TRBJ1-5; 7 bases fit TRBD1. The sequence derives from a human donor with glioblastoma. The source material was blood, sampled after dendritic cell vaccination. The CDR3 sequence: CASSRQGGNQPQHF. DNA for the CDR3: TGTGCCAGCAGTAGACAGGGAGGCAATCAGCCCCAGCATTTT.